This T cell receptor (beta chain) is drawn from a study of cytomegalovirus exposure and HLA in healthy donors. Comments on this clone: Its specificity is unknown.

PCR involved 60 Vbeta and 13 Jbeta primers. Measured with immunoSEQ multiplex PCR; TCRdb has only the in-frame clones, and not every one. The sample consists of about 160,000 clones, roughly 88% of them appearing once. Study findings and constraints: Later, an analysis found that common viral pathogens appeared to be linked with several of the most significant clusters. Differences between HLA loci emerged in a later analysis of TCR association rates, with DRB1 most and HLA-C fewest. Some highly shared sequence variants likely arose as a pipeline artifact.

In germline, CDR1 is MNHEY, CDR2 SVGAGI. The junction had 7 bases not matched to a gene; V was cut back by 0 bases and J by 4 bases. CDR3 length equals 16 residues. The chain recombines TRBV6-5 with TRBJ1-2; 8 bases map to TRBD1. Material: PBMCs. The sequence was collected from a man aged 45-60 years in good health and CMV-seropositive. CDR3 loop: CASSYSTGVTLYGYTF. CDR3 nucleotide sequence: TGTGCCAGCAGTTACTCGACAGGGGTCACCCTCTATGGCTACACCTTC.